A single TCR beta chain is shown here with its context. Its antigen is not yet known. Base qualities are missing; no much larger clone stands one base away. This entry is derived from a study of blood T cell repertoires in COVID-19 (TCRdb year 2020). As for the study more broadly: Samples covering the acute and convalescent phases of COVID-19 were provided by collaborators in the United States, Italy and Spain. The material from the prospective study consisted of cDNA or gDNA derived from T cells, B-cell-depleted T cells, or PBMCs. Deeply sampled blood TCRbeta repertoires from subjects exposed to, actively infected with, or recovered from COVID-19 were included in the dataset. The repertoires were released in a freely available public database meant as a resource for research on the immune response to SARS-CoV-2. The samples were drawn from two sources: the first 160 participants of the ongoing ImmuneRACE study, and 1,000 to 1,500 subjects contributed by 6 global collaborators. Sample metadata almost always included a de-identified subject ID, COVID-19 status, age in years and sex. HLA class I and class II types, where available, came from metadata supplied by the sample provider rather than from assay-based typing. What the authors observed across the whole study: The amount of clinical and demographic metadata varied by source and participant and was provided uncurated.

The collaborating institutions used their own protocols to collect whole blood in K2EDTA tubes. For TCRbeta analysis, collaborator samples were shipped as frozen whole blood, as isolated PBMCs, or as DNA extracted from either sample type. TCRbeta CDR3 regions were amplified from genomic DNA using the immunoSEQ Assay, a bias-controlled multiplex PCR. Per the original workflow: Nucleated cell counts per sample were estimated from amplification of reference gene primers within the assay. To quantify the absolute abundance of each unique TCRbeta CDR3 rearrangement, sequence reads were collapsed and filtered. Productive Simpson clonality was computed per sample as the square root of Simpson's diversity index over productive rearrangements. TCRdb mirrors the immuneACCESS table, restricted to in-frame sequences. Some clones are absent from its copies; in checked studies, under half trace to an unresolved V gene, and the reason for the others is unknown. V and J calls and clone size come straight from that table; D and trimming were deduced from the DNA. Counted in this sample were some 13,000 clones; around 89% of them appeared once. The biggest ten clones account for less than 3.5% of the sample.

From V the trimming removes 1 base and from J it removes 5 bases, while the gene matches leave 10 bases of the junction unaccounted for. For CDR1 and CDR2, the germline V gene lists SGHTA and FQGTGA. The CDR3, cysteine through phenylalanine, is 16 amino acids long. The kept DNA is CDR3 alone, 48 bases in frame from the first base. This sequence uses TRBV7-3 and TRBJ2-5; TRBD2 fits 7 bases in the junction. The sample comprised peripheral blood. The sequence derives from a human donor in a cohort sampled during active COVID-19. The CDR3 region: CASSLIPGLEGETQYF. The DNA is TGTGCCAGCAGCTTAATCCCTGGACTAGAAGGGGAGACCCAGTACTTC.